This T cell receptor beta chain was sequenced in a study of control samples from healthy donors and cancer patients. The CDR3 loop spans 17 amino acids. V dropped 0 bases and J dropped 1; count of bases not matched to a gene: 5. The table came from immunoSEQ multiplex PCR; TCRdb's copy has only in-frame clones and leaves some out. In the table there are about 130,000 clones, approximately 91% of which are singletons. The rearrangement uses TRBV5-3 and TRBJ2-2, with 8 nucleotides matching TRBD2. TRBV5-3 carries the ORF label, with uncertain function. Sample: blood. This clonotype originated in a man over 45 in good health. The CDR3 DNA reads TGTGCCAGAAGCTTGGTCGGTAGCGGGATGAACACCGGGGAGCTGTTTTTT. As protein: CARSLVGSGMNTGELFF.